The source of this T cell receptor (beta chain) is a study of cytomegalovirus exposure and HLA in healthy donors. Germline V gene sequence: CDR1 SNHLY, CDR2 FYNNEI. There are 15 residues in the CDR3. V was trimmed by 0 bases and J by 1 base, leaving 9 bases between them. Study outcomes and limitations: Rare TCR sequences dominated, though some public TCRs recurred in many donors. Researchers counted around 150 TCR beta chains as cytomegalovirus-associated. That first-cohort TCR clusters tended to co-occur in the 90 to 150 validation repertoires was found in a later analysis.

The assay was immunoSEQ multiplex PCR, and TCRdb's table has in-frame clones only and misses some. This sample has about 130,000 clones, with about 94% found just once. Note on this clone: Its antigen is not identified.

The sequencing input was PBMCs. The origin of this receptor is a young woman in good health and CMV-seronegative. The J gene is TRBJ1-1, the V gene TRBV2; tentative D call: TRBD1 (5 bases). The CDR3 DNA reads as TGTGCCAGCAGTGAAGCGCTTCAGGGGAACACTGAAGCTTTCTTT. Translated, it gives CASSEALQGNTEAFF.